This is a list of T cell receptor beta chains from one sample in a study of T-cell memory formation after mild COVID-19. TCRdb processed the 5' RACE reads anew with MiXCR; each CDR3 protein has one entry. The sample contains roughly 600,000 distinct CDR3 sequences, under 20% of which appear only once. Sequencing was performed on PBMCs or a T cell subset sorted from them (not recorded which). The source is an adult woman who had mild COVID-19 (a few samples of this study predate the infection). Cell type and time point are not known. The CDR3 runs from the conserved cysteine through the conserved F or W. D genes are given only for firm matches. Expanded clones are given a class, and other clones once, few, many or no size at all.

>NA|TRBV27|TRBJ1-2|TRBD1
CASSTQGRRGYTF
TGTGCCAGCAGTACACAGGGGCGGCGTGGCTACACCTTC
>NA|TRBV20-1|TRBJ2-1|NA
CSARFTLITDEQFF
TGCAGTGCTAGATTCACCCTCATAACGGATGAGCAGTTCTTC
>few|TRBV5-1|TRBJ2-7|NA
CASRSPQNYEQYF
TGCGCCAGCAGGAGCCCCCAGAACTACGAGCAGTACTTC
>NA|TRBV30|TRBJ1-2|NA
CAWKDTFNYGYTF
TGTGCCTGGAAGGACACTTTTAACTATGGCTACACCTTC
>few|TRBV7-3|TRBJ2-1|NA
CASSPHQNEQFF
TGTGCCAGCAGCCCCCACCAAAATGAGCAGTTCTTC
>NA|TRBV7-9|TRBJ1-1|TRBD1
CASSAFDRGGTEAFF
TGTGCCAGCAGCGCCTTCGACAGGGGAGGCACTGAAGCTTTCTTT
>NA|TRBV18|TRBJ2-1|NA
CASSPPASVNEQFF
TGTGCCAGCTCACCACCGGCTAGCGTCAATGAGCAGTTCTTC
>NA|TRBV5-1|TRBJ2-1|TRBD2
CASSPSSGGYNEQFF
TGCGCCAGCAGCCCATCTAGCGGGGGGTACAATGAGCAGTTCTTC
>few|TRBV7-2|TRBJ2-7|NA
CASSLASQPLQYF
TGTGCCAGCAGCTTAGCGTCGCAGCCACTGCAGTACTTC
>few|TRBV12-3/TRBV12-4|TRBJ2-7|TRBD1
CASSLDRGVWDRRLPSYEQYF
TGTGCCAGCAGTTTAGATAGGGGGGTGTGGGACAGGCGTCTACCCTCCTACGAGCAGTACTTC
>NA|TRBV7-2|TRBJ1-2|NA
CASSLPHRNRYGYTF
TGTGCCAGCAGCTTACCCCACAGGAATCGCTATGGCTACACCTTC
>few|TRBV14|TRBJ2-3|NA
CASSLKTQYF
TGTGCCAGCAGCCTTAAAACGCAGTATTTT
>NA|TRBV5-5|TRBJ2-5|TRBD1
CASAWDREQETQYF
TGTGCCAGCGCTTGGGACAGGGAACAAGAGACCCAGTACTTC
>NA|TRBV7-2|TRBJ2-7|NA
CASSLRLQTAEQYF
TGTGCCAGCAGCTTAAGATTGCAGACCGCCGAGCAGTACTTC
>few|TRBV7-6|TRBJ2-5|NA
CASSPDRIWGEETQYF
TGTGCCAGCAGCCCAGACCGGATCTGGGGAGAAGAGACCCAGTACTTC
>NA|TRBV24-1|TRBJ2-2|NA
CATSGEFGELFF
TGTGCCACCAGTGGGGAGTTCGGGGAGCTGTTTTTT
>NA|TRBV5-6|TRBJ2-7|NA
CASSLGRVEEHF
TGTGCCAGCAGCTTGGGGCGGGTGGAGGAGCACTTC
>many|TRBV7-9|TRBJ2-1|NA
CASSLVSGTNEQFF
TGTGCCAGCAGCTTAGTATCAGGGACCAATGAGCAGTTCTTC
>NA|TRBV2|TRBJ2-1|TRBD2
CASGWTSGNLGEQFF
TGTGCCAGCGGCTGGACTAGCGGGAACTTGGGTGAGCAGTTCTTC
>NA|TRBV5-1|TRBJ1-2|NA
CASSQTVVDYGYTF
TGCGCCAGCAGCCAGACAGTTGTGGACTATGGCTACACCTTC
>few|TRBV12-3/TRBV12-4|TRBJ1-1|NA
CASSLRTRNTEAFF
TGTGCCAGCAGTTTAAGGACGAGGAACACTGAAGCTTTCTTT
>NA|TRBV7-9|TRBJ1-3|NA
CASSSPRGYSSGNTIYF
TGTGCCAGCAGCTCACCGAGGGGCTACAGCTCTGGAAACACCATATATTTT
>few|TRBV27|TRBJ2-7|NA
CASKEEGRTSEQYF
TGTGCCAGCAAGGAAGAGGGGCGAACCTCCGAGCAGTACTTC
>NA|TRBV27|TRBJ2-7|NA
CASSLIGAGSYEQYF
TGTGCCAGCAGTTTAATAGGGGCTGGCTCCTACGAGCAGTACTTC
>NA|TRBV20-1|TRBJ2-3|TRBD1
CSPQTGGTDTQYF
TGCAGTCCCCAGACAGGGGGTACAGATACGCAGTATTTT
>NA|TRBV5-1|TRBJ2-7|NA
CASSTGQLSYEQYF
TGCGCCAGCTCTACGGGGCAACTTTCCTACGAGCAGTACTTC
>NA|TRBV20-1|TRBJ2-1|NA
CSARGDREQFF
TGCAGTGCTAGAGGAGACAGGGAGCAGTTCTTC
>NA|TRBV19|TRBJ2-7|NA
CASSIALQGLGGYEQYF
TGTGCCAGTAGTATTGCCTTACAGGGCCTCGGGGGATACGAGCAGTACTTC
>NA|TRBV7-6|TRBJ2-3|NA
CASSSGSGYTQYF
TGTGCCAGCAGTAGTGGTAGTGGCTATACGCAGTATTTT
>NA|TRBV18|TRBJ1-5|NA
CASSPADQNQPQHF
TGTGCCAGCTCACCGGCGGACCAAAATCAGCCCCAGCATTTT
>NA|TRBV6-1|TRBJ1-2|NA
CASSAREANYGYTF
TGTGCCAGCAGTGCCAGGGAGGCTAACTATGGCTACACCTTC
>few|TRBV20-1|TRBJ1-5|NA
CSAKGPSQPQHF
TGCAGTGCTAAGGGCCCGTCTCAGCCCCAGCATTTT
>few|TRBV12-3/TRBV12-4|TRBJ2-1|NA
CASSLNAGIRVSYNEQFF
TGTGCCAGCAGTTTAAACGCTGGGATAAGGGTCTCCTACAATGAGCAGTTCTTC
>few|TRBV24-1|TRBJ2-1|TRBD2
CATSAGLAVYNEQFF
TGTGCCACCAGTGCGGGACTAGCGGTCTACAATGAGCAGTTCTTC
>NA|TRBV12-3/TRBV12-4|TRBJ2-7|TRBD1
CASSFGPTGGAYEQYF
TGTGCCAGCAGTTTTGGTCCCACAGGGGGCGCGTACGAGCAGTACTTC
>few|TRBV20-1|TRBJ2-1|TRBD2
CSGTSGNYNEQFF
TGCAGCGGGACTAGCGGGAATTACAATGAGCAGTTCTTC
>NA|TRBV7-8|TRBJ2-7|NA
CASSLANGPSSYEQYF
TGTGCCAGCAGCTTAGCGAATGGGCCGTCCTCCTACGAGCAGTACTTC
>few|TRBV25-1|TRBJ1-1|NA
CASNAGGYNTEAFF
TGTGCCAGCAACGCTGGGGGGTATAACACTGAAGCTTTCTTT
>few|TRBV7-3|TRBJ1-1|NA
CASSLIPQVNTEAFF
TGTGCCAGCAGCTTAATCCCACAGGTTAACACTGAAGCTTTCTTT
>few|TRBV4-1|TRBJ2-5|TRBD1
CASSQEGTGLRW
TGCGCCAGCAGCCAAGAGGGGACAGGCCTAAGATGG
>NA|TRBV28|TRBJ1-6|TRBD1
CASSYDRGPSPLHF
TGTGCCAGCAGTTACGACAGGGGGCCTTCACCCCTCCACTTT
>NA|TRBV7-9|TRBJ2-5|TRBD2
CASSPGPLAGVAETQYF
TGTGCCAGCAGCCCCGGCCCTCTAGCGGGGGTAGCAGAGACCCAGTACTTC
>few|TRBV12-3/TRBV12-4|TRBJ1-5|NA
CASRGRDQPQHF
TGTGCCAGCAGGGGTAGGGATCAGCCCCAGCATTTT
>NA|TRBV5-1|TRBJ2-3|TRBD1
CASSTYRGQADTQYF
TGCGCCAGCAGCACCTACAGGGGGCAAGCAGATACGCAGTATTTT
>few|TRBV4-2|TRBJ2-5|TRBD2
CASSRGTSGSQETQYF
TGTGCCAGCAGCCGGGGGACTAGCGGAAGTCAAGAGACCCAGTACTTC
>NA|TRBV29-1|TRBJ2-6|NA
CSVEEWNRYSSGANVLTF
TGCAGCGTTGAAGAATGGAACAGGTACTCATCTGGGGCCAACGTCCTGACTTTC
>NA|TRBV11-2|TRBJ1-1|TRBD1
CASSLVSGQGTEAFF
TGTGCCAGCAGCTTAGTATCCGGACAGGGCACTGAAGCTTTCTTT
>few|TRBV20-1|TRBJ1-1|TRBD1
CSAGQGGNTEAFF
TGCAGTGCCGGACAGGGGGGGAACACTGAAGCTTTCTTT
>few|TRBV5-1|TRBJ2-3|TRBD1
CASSQTGTGHTDTQYF
TGCGCCAGCAGCCAAACCGGGACAGGGCACACAGATACGCAGTATTTT
>few|TRBV7-9|TRBJ2-2|NA
CASSLVVTGSVELFF
TGTGCCAGCAGCTTAGTGGTCACAGGTAGTGTGGAGCTGTTTTTT
>NA|TRBV18|TRBJ2-5|NA
CASSPLTGYEETQYF
TGTGCCAGCTCACCACTCACAGGGTATGAAGAGACCCAGTACTTC
>few|TRBV27|TRBJ1-1|NA
CASSPQTGVLNTEAFF
TGTGCCAGCAGTCCGCAGACAGGCGTACTGAACACTGAAGCTTTCTTT
>few|TRBV6-5|TRBJ2-1|TRBD1
CASSYSGQANEQFF
TGTGCCAGCAGTTACTCGGGACAGGCCAATGAGCAGTTCTTC
>NA|TRBV19|TRBJ1-4|NA
CASSIWAEKLFF
TGTGCCAGTAGTATCTGGGCGGAAAAACTGTTTTTT
>few|TRBV6-6|TRBJ2-7|TRBD1
CASSPGTGVISEQYF
TGTGCCAGCAGTCCCGGGACAGGGGTTATTTCGGAGCAGTACTTC
>few|TRBV29-1|TRBJ2-3|NA
CSGDQGSTADTQYF
TGCAGCGGTGATCAGGGTTCAACGGCAGATACGCAGTATTTT